The rows below give T cell receptor beta chains drawn from one sample of a study of blood T cells in healthy people across ages. TCRdb re-analysed the 5' RACE reads in MiXCR, keeping a single row per CDR3 protein. The sample consists of 1 million or so distinct CDR3 sequences, almost 25% of them appearing once. The data also belong to a second study, concerning T cells of mothers and their children.

The sequencing sample was made of blood. The source is a girl between 2 and 10 years old in good health. CDR3s include the opening cysteine and the closing phenylalanine or tryptophan. Fields, in order: clone size, CDR3 length, D gene, J gene, V gene, CDR3 DNA, CDR3 protein. The D gene is left open where the match is weak. Rows may omit the clone size; those that give it use once, few, many or a size class.

clone_size: few; cdr3_length: 15; d_call: NA; j_call: TRBJ2-3; v_call: TRBV7-9; cdr3_nt: TGTGCCAGCAGCTTGGGGTGGAGGGGCCTCGGTACGCAGTATTTT; cdr3_aa: CASSLGWRGLGTQYF
clone_size: few; cdr3_length: 12; d_call: NA; j_call: TRBJ1-2; v_call: TRBV20-1; cdr3_nt: TGCAGTGCCCATTCAGGGAACTATGGCTACACCTTC; cdr3_aa: CSAHSGNYGYTF
clone_size: NA; cdr3_length: 15; d_call: TRBD1; j_call: TRBJ2-7; v_call: TRBV3-1; cdr3_nt: TGTGCCAGCAGCCAAGAGGGACAGGGCGTTAGCGAGCAGTACTTC; cdr3_aa: CASSQEGQGVSEQYF
clone_size: NA; cdr3_length: 16; d_call: NA; j_call: TRBJ2-1; v_call: TRBV7-6; cdr3_nt: TGTGCCAGCAGCTCCTTTCTAGGCGGATCCTACAATGAGCAGTTCTTC; cdr3_aa: CASSSFLGGSYNEQFF
clone_size: few; cdr3_length: 11; d_call: NA; j_call: TRBJ1-1; v_call: TRBV3-1; cdr3_nt: TGTGCCAGCAGCGCCGGTGGGAGGGCTTTCTTT; cdr3_aa: CASSAGGRAFF
clone_size: NA; cdr3_length: 14; d_call: TRBD1; j_call: TRBJ2-1; v_call: TRBV11-3; cdr3_nt: TGTGCCAGCAGCTTATCGGCAGGGGGCGAGAGGCAGTTCTTC; cdr3_aa: CASSLSAGGERQFF
clone_size: few; cdr3_length: 13; d_call: TRBD2; j_call: TRBJ2-5; v_call: TRBV7-9; cdr3_nt: TGTGCCAGCAGCCCCCGACTAGCGGTGTCAGCTGATTTC; cdr3_aa: CASSPRLAVSADF
clone_size: NA; cdr3_length: 15; d_call: TRBD1; j_call: TRBJ1-5; v_call: TRBV4-1; cdr3_nt: TGCGCCAGCAGACCGGGACAGGGAAGCAATCAGCCCCAGCATTTT; cdr3_aa: CASRPGQGSNQPQHF
clone_size: few; cdr3_length: 14; d_call: TRBD2; j_call: TRBJ2-5; v_call: TRBV28; cdr3_nt: TGTGCCAGCAGAAGTTCTAGCGGCTATTCGACCCAGTACTTC; cdr3_aa: CASRSSSGYSTQYF
clone_size: few; cdr3_length: 17; d_call: NA; j_call: TRBJ2-4; v_call: TRBV27; cdr3_nt: TGTGCCAGCAGTGCCCTCCCGGGGGCCCTAGCCAAAAACATTCAGTACTTC; cdr3_aa: CASSALPGALAKNIQYF
clone_size: NA; cdr3_length: 15; d_call: NA; j_call: TRBJ2-1; v_call: TRBV6-2/TRBV6-3; cdr3_nt: TGTGCCAGCAAGAACCAGGGTAAAGTCAACAATGAGCAGTTCTTC; cdr3_aa: CASKNQGKVNNEQFF
clone_size: NA; cdr3_length: 16; d_call: NA; j_call: TRBJ2-3; v_call: TRBV24-1; cdr3_nt: TGTGCCACCAGTGACCGCGGGCCCAAGCGGACAGATACGCAGTATTTT; cdr3_aa: CATSDRGPKRTDTQYF
clone_size: NA; cdr3_length: 14; d_call: TRBD1; j_call: TRBJ2-7; v_call: TRBV12-3/TRBV12-4; cdr3_nt: TGTGCCAGCAGTTCGACAGGGGTTACCTACGAGCAGTACTTC; cdr3_aa: CASSSTGVTYEQYF
clone_size: NA; cdr3_length: 13; d_call: NA; j_call: TRBJ2-4; v_call: TRBV6-1; cdr3_nt: TGTGCCAGCAGTGAAGCGGTGGAGAACATTCAGTACTTC; cdr3_aa: CASSEAVENIQYF
clone_size: NA; cdr3_length: 11; d_call: NA; j_call: TRBJ1-2; v_call: TRBV29-1; cdr3_nt: TGCAGCGTTGCCGTAGGGTCTGGCTACACCTTC; cdr3_aa: CSVAVGSGYTF
clone_size: NA; cdr3_length: 18; d_call: NA; j_call: TRBJ1-2; v_call: TRBV15; cdr3_nt: TGTGCCACCAGCAGAGATGACTTCGTGGGGACAAGGAGCTATGGCTACACCTTC; cdr3_aa: CATSRDDFVGTRSYGYTF
clone_size: few; cdr3_length: 15; d_call: NA; j_call: TRBJ2-7; v_call: TRBV20-1; cdr3_nt: TGCAGTGCTAGAAAGGACGGAAATCGGGCCTACGAGCAGTACTTC; cdr3_aa: CSARKDGNRAYEQYF
clone_size: NA; cdr3_length: 11; d_call: NA; j_call: TRBJ2-7; v_call: TRBV29-1; cdr3_nt: TGCAGCGTTGCAGGATACGGGGAGCAGTACTTC; cdr3_aa: CSVAGYGEQYF
clone_size: NA; cdr3_length: 16; d_call: TRBD1; j_call: TRBJ2-1; v_call: TRBV10-3; cdr3_nt: TGTGCCATCAGTGAGTCGGGGACAGGGGACTACAATGAGCAGTTCTTC; cdr3_aa: CAISESGTGDYNEQFF
clone_size: NA; cdr3_length: 15; d_call: TRBD2; j_call: TRBJ2-5; v_call: TRBV20-1; cdr3_nt: TGCAGTGCTGCGACCTCACTAGCGGGAGAAGAGACCCAGTACTTC; cdr3_aa: CSAATSLAGEETQYF
clone_size: NA; cdr3_length: 13; d_call: NA; j_call: TRBJ2-1; v_call: TRBV5-5; cdr3_nt: TGTGCCAGTTTTCTTAGCGGCTACAATGAGCAGTTCTTC; cdr3_aa: CASFLSGYNEQFF
clone_size: NA; cdr3_length: 14; d_call: NA; j_call: TRBJ2-7; v_call: TRBV7-9; cdr3_nt: TGTGCCAGCAGCTCGGCCCCACAATTCTACGAGCAGTACTTC; cdr3_aa: CASSSAPQFYEQYF
clone_size: NA; cdr3_length: 14; d_call: TRBD1; j_call: TRBJ2-7; v_call: TRBV7-2; cdr3_nt: TGTGCCAGCAGCTTCGGACAGGGGCGGGCCGAGCAGTACTTC; cdr3_aa: CASSFGQGRAEQYF
clone_size: NA; cdr3_length: 17; d_call: TRBD2; j_call: TRBJ2-7; v_call: TRBV6-2/TRBV6-3; cdr3_nt: TGTGCCAGCAGTTACCCCGAATTGGGACTAGCTTCCTACGAGCAGTACTTC; cdr3_aa: CASSYPELGLASYEQYF